The rows below give T cell receptor beta chains drawn from one sample of a study of beta chain features in type 1 diabetes. Assay: immunoSEQ multiplex PCR; the TCRdb copy retains only in-frame clones and omits some. The table has 130,000 to 150,000 clones, roughly 50% seen once. The sequencing sample was made of Tregs from blood. The receptors derive from a man aged 18 to 29 in good health. The CDR3 runs from the conserved cysteine through the conserved F or W. The D gene is left open where the match is weak. Only some rows state a clone size, as once, few, many or a class for expanded clones.

D gene	clone size	J gene	V gene	CDR3 protein	CDR3 DNA
.	.	TRBJ1-5	TRBV30	CAWSVSPQPQHF	TGTGCCTGGAGTGTGAGTCCTCAGCCCCAGCATTTT
.	.	TRBJ2-7	TRBV15	CATSRDLARLEQYF	TGTGCCACCAGCAGAGATCTGGCGAGGTTAGAGCAGTACTTC
.	.	TRBJ1-1	TRBV4-2	CASSQLYWGGRNGSRAFF	TGTGCCAGCAGCCAACTTTATTGGGGGGGGCGGAATGGGTCTCGGGCTTTCTTT
TRBD1	once	TRBJ2-7	TRBV15	CATSVWTGNSEQYF	TGTGCCACCAGCGTGTGGACAGGGAACTCCGAGCAGTACTTC
.	.	TRBJ1-4	TRBV15	CATSRVSRTDEKLFF	TGTGCCACCAGCAGAGTTTCCAGGACAGATGAAAAACTGTTTTTT
.	.	TRBJ2-5	TRBV10-2	CASSLQETQYF	TGCGCCAGCAGCCTCCAAGAGACCCAGTACTTC
.	.	TRBJ2-1	TRBV7-9	CASSSKDFSEQFF	TGTGCCAGCAGCTCGAAGGACTTTTCTGAGCAGTTCTTC
.	.	TRBJ2-3	TRBV25-1	CASSLLIGKRDTQYF	TGTGCCAGCAGCCTATTGATCGGGAAGAGGGATACGCAGTATTTT
.	.	TRBJ2-7	TRBV7-2	CASSLEQAREQYF	TGTGCCAGCAGCTTAGAACAGGCTCGGGAGCAGTACTTC
TRBD1	.	TRBJ1-2	TRBV7-2	CASRSPGQNNGYTF	TGTGCCAGCAGGTCGCCGGGACAGAATAATGGCTACACCTTC
.	few	TRBJ2-3	TRBV15	CATSASSTGLDTQYF	TGTGCCACCAGCGCCAGCTCGACAGGTTTAGATACGCAGTATTTT
TRBD2	.	TRBJ2-1	TRBV2	CASTRIPTPLSGEQFF	TGTGCCAGCACCCGAATACCGACACCCCTTAGCGGGGAGCAGTTCTTC
.	.	TRBJ1-2	TRBV6-6	CASSSAGGYGYTF	TGTGCCAGCAGTTCCGCCGGGGGCTATGGCTACACCTTC
.	.	TRBJ1-1	TRBV2	CASTARVSSTEAFF	TGTGCCAGCACGGCGAGGGTAAGTTCCACTGAAGCTTTCTTT
.	few	TRBJ1-5	TRBV4-3	CASSQGTASNQPQHF	TGCGCCAGCAGCCAAGGGACAGCGAGCAATCAGCCCCAGCATTTT
.	.	TRBJ2-1	TRBV9	CASSPQAHEQFF	TGTGCCAGCAGCCCACAGGCACATGAGCAGTTCTTC
.	.	TRBJ1-4	TRBV27	CASRRVGSVEKLFF	TGTGCCAGCAGGAGGGTCGGCTCAGTCGAAAAACTGTTTTTT
TRBD2	few	TRBJ2-3	TRBV5-4	CASSPGLGADTQYF	TGTGCCAGCAGCCCAGGACTAGGCGCAGATACGCAGTATTTT
.	few	TRBJ2-2	TRBV5-1	CASIGGPAGELFF	TGCGCCAGCATAGGAGGACCCGCCGGGGAGCTGTTTTTT
.	few	TRBJ2-1	TRBV29-1	CSVVGRGSYNEQFF	TGCAGCGTTGTTGGCCGGGGGTCCTACAATGAGCAGTTCTTC
.	.	TRBJ1-1	TRBV7-9	CASSFLGHSRTEAFF	TGTGCCAGCAGCTTCCTCGGACATTCGCGCACTGAAGCTTTCTTT
.	.	TRBJ1-2	TRBV18	CASSPPSGTVANYGYTF	TGTGCCAGCTCACCACCCTCCGGGACTGTCGCTAACTATGGCTACACCTTC
TRBD1	.	TRBJ2-5	TRBV7-9	CASSSRTDRVNGETQYF	TGTGCCAGCAGCTCGAGAACCGACAGGGTGAATGGAGAGACCCAGTACTTC
.	few	TRBJ2-3	TRBV28	CASRRASTDTQYF	TGTGCCTCCCGGAGAGCTAGCACAGATACGCAGTATTTT
TRBD1	.	TRBJ1-2	TRBV19	CASSFPLTSGGGAGDGYTF	TGTGCCAGTAGTTTTCCCCTGACGTCAGGGGGAGGTGCGGGCGATGGCTACACCTTC
TRBD2	.	TRBJ2-7	TRBV7-2	CASSPLTSGGGFYEQYF	TGTGCCAGCAGTCCACTTACTAGCGGGGGGGGCTTTTACGAGCAGTACTTC